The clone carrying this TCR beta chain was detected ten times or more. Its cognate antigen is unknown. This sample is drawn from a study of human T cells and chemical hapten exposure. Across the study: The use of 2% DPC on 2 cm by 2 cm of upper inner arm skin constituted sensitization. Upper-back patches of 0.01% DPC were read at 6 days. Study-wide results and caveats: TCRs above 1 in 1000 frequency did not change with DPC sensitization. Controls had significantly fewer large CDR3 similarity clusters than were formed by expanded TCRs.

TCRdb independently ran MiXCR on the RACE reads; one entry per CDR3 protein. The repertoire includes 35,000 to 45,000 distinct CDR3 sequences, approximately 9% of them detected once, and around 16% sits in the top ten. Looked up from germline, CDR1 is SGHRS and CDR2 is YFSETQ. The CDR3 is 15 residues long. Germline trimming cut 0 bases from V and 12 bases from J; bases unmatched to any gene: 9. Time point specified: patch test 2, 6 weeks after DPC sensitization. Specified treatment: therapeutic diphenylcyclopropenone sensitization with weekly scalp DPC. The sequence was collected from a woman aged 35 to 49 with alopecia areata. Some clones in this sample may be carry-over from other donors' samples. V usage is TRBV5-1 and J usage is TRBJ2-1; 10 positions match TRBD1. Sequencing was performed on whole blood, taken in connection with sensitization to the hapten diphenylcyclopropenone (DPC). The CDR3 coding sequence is TGCGCCAGCAGCTTGGGCGACAGGGGGCGAGGGCCGCAGTTCTTC. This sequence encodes CASSLGDRGRGPQFF.